The source of this T cell receptor beta chain is a study of cytomegalovirus exposure and HLA in healthy donors. A multiplex PCR was run with 60 Vbeta primers and 13 Jbeta primers. TCRdb's table, derived via immunoSEQ multiplex PCR, lists solely in-frame clones and lacks some. The listing records 75,000 to 85,000 clones. From germline, CDR1 is MNHNS and CDR2 SASEGT. The CDR3 is 15 amino acids. V was cut by 2 bases and J by 5 bases, with 16 bases left in between. The sequencing sample was made of PBMCs. The receptor comes from a man between 18 and 35 years old in good health and CMV-seropositive. J is TRBJ2-7 and V is TRBV6-1; tentatively, D is TRBD1 (5 bases). CDR3 DNA: TGTGCCAGCAGTGAACCTGCAGCAGGGTTCGACGAGCAGTACTTC. It yields the protein CASSEPAAGFDEQYF.